The sequence of this TCR beta chain was determined in a study of blood T cell repertoires in COVID-19. Study background: Collection of acute and convalescent COVID-19 samples took place in the United States, Italy and Spain.

The CDR3 covers 15 residues. Germline V gene sequence: CDR1 LGHDT, CDR2 YNNKEL (reference sequence). Trimming pared 3 bases from V and 0 bases from J, leaving 11 bases between. Some clones are missing from TCRdb's copy, which holds only in-frame ones; the method was immunoSEQ multiplex PCR. Among approximately 140,000 clones, about 84% were seen once, and the ten largest hold approximately 6.5%. Sequenced: peripheral blood. The source is a human donor in a cohort sampled during active COVID-19. The chain combines TRBV3-1 (or the pseudogene TRBV3-2) with TRBJ1-2; tentative D call: TRBD1 (6 bases). CDR3 amino acids: CASSQGHTTNYGYTF. The CDR3 DNA sequence: TGTGCCAGCAGCCAGGGACACACTACTAACTATGGCTACACCTTC.